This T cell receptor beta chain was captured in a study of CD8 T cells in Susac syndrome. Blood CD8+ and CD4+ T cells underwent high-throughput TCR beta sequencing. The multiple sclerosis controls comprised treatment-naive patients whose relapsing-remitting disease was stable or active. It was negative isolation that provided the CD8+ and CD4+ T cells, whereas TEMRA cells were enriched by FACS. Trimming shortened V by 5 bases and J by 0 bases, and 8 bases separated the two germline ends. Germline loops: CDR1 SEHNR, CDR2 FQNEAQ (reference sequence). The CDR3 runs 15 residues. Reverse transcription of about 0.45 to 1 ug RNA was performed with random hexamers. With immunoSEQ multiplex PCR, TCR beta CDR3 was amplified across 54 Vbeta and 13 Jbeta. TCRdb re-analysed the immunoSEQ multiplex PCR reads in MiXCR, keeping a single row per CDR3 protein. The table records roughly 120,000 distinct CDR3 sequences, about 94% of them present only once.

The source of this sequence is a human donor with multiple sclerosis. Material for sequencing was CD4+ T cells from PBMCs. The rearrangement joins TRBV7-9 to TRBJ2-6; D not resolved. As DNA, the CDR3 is TGTGCCAGCAGCACCTCTTACTCTGGGGCCAACGTCCTGACTTTC. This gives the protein CASSTSYSGANVLTF.